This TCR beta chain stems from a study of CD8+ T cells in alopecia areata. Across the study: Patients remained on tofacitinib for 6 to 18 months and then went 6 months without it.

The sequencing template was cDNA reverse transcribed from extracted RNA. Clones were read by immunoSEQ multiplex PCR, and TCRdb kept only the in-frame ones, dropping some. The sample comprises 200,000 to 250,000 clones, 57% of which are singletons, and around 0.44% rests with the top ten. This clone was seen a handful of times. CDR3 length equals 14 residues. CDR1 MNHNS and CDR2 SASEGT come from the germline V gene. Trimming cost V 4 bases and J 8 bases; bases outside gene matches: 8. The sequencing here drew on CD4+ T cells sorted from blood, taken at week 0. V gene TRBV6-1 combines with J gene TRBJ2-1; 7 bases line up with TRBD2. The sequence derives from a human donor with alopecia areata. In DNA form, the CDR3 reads TGTGCCAGCAGTGGTGGCGGGAGCTTGCATGAGCAGTTCTTC. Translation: CASSGGGSLHEQFF.